The 20 T cell receptor beta chains listed next were all sequenced from one sample in a study of T cells expressing NK-cell markers. TCRdb reprocessed the 5' RACE reads; each CDR3 protein has one entry and no DNA is given. The listing records about 460,000 distinct CDR3 sequences. Specimen: blood T cells: a sorted CD56 or NKG2C T cell subset, CD4+ or CD8+ T cells, or bulk PBMC T cells (not recorded which). Every receptor here comes from a woman aged 45 to 65 in good health.

The rearrangement links TRBV6-5 to TRBJ1-1. Germline V gene sequence: CDR1 MNHEY, CDR2 SVGAGI. The CDR3 covers 15 residues. The CDR3: CASTPTYVRNTEAFF.

The chain uses TRBV6-5 and TRBJ1-1; there is no DNA to check the TCRdb D call of TRBD1. Germline CDR1 reads MNHEY; CDR2 reads SVGAGI. The CDR3 is 15 amino acids. The CDR3 reads CASSPYTGVRSEAFF.

The chain is built from TRBV6-6 and TRBJ2-3; with no DNA, the TCRdb D assignment of TRBD1 cannot be verified. Per the germline V gene, CDR1 is MNHNY and CDR2 is SVGAGI (reference sequence). The CDR3 covers 16 residues. CDR3 loop: CASSLPQGVKGDTQYF.

The chain is built from TRBV24-1 and TRBJ2-1. CDR3 length equals 12 residues. The V gene's germline CDR1 is KGHDR and CDR2 SFDVKD. The CDR3 reads CATSDFLVEQFF.

This chain links TRBV12-3 or TRBV12-4 with TRBJ2-1; the D gene TCRdb calls, TRBD2, cannot be checked with no DNA. The CDR3 is made up of 14 amino acids. CDR3 sequence: CASTSTLRVPEQFF.

The V call is TRBV12-3 or TRBV12-4, the J call TRBJ1-6. This CDR3 contains 17 residues. The CDR3 reads CASSFNSGGSYNSPLHF.

The rearrangement links TRBV20-1 to TRBJ2-5; the TCRdb D gene call, TRBD2, has no DNA to confirm it. The CDR3 sequence is 13 residues long. CDR1 is DFQATT and CDR2 is SNEGSKA in the germline V gene (reference sequence). The CDR3 protein is CSAEDRGGETQYF.

V usage is TRBV28 and J usage is TRBJ2-1; TCRdb picks TRBD2, but there is no DNA to check that call. Germline V gives CDR1 MDHEN, CDR2 SYDVKM. The CDR3 runs 16 residues. The CDR3 sequence: CASSSPGLAGGDEQFF.

J is TRBJ2-3 and V is TRBV15; TCRdb gives TRBD2 as the D gene, but with no DNA this cannot be confirmed. This CDR3 has 13 residues. Germline-derived CDR1 and CDR2 are LNHNV and YYDKDF (reference sequence). The CDR3: CATRMTSLSTQYF.

The gene calls are TRBV5-1 and TRBJ2-1. CDR1 SGHRS and CDR2 YFSETQ come from the germline V gene. The CDR3 is 16 amino acids. The CDR3 is CASSRPRLSSYNEQFF.

The chain employs TRBV5-1 and TRBJ2-1; TCRdb outputs TRBD2, but without DNA this stays unchecked. This CDR3 contains 14 residues. Per germline, CDR1 SGHRS and CDR2 YFSETQ. CDR3 protein: CASSLSAVGSGAFF.

This rearrangement joins TRBV12-3 or TRBV12-4 to TRBJ1-1; TCRdb proposes TRBD1, but this gene call is untestable without DNA. The CDR3 loop spans 15 amino acids. CDR3 residues: CASNNDDRGNTEAFF.

The chain is built from TRBV13 and TRBJ2-5. This CDR3 comprises 14 residues. Germline V gene sequence: CDR1 PRHDT, CDR2 FYEKMQ (reference sequence). The CDR3 protein is CASSLRTSGETQYF.

The gene calls are TRBV5-1 and TRBJ2-3. Looked up from germline, CDR1 is SGHRS and CDR2 is YFSETQ. The CDR3 totals 13 residues. CDR3 residues: CASSTPTSPTQYF. Full variable domain (rest looked up from reference TRBV5-1 and TRBJ2-3): KAGVTQTPRYLIKTRGQQVTLSCSPISGHRSVSWYQQTPGQGLQFLFEYFSETQRNKGNFPGRFSGRQFSNSRSEMNVSTLELGDSALYLCASSTPTSPTQYFGPGTRLTVL.

The chain links TRBV9 to TRBJ2-7; TCRdb lists TRBD1, though no DNA is available to test this call. Germline V gene sequence: CDR1 SGDLS, CDR2 YYNGEE. CDR3 size: 14 residues. This CDR3 reads CASSYDRVYFEQYF. The whole variable domain, filled in from reference TRBV9 and TRBJ2-7, reads DSGVTQTPKHLITATGQRVTLRCSPRSGDLSVYWYQQSLDQGLQFLIQYYNGEERAKGNILERFSAQQFPDLHSELNLSSLELGDSALYFCASSYDRVYFEQYFGPGTRLTVT.

This chain joins TRBV6-1 and TRBJ2-1; the TCRdb D gene call, TRBD2, has no DNA to confirm it. The CDR3 is 12 residues long. Germline V gene data show CDR1 as MNHNS and CDR2 as SASEGT. The CDR3 is CASTPRGLAQFF.

This chain connects TRBV11-3 to TRBJ1-1; TCRdb designates TRBD1, a call that cannot be tested without DNA. Germline CDR1 SGHNT, CDR2 YENEEA. CDR3 size: 13 residues. The CDR3 here is CASLTGTNTEAFF.

The chain recombines TRBV6-5 with TRBJ2-1; TCRdb outputs TRBD2, but without DNA this stays unchecked. This CDR3 region has 16 residues. The germline V gene encodes CDR1 MNHEY and CDR2 SVGAGI. The CDR3: CASRPHGQLGGGEQFF.

CDR3 residues: CASSETRSRKPYEQYF. The J gene is TRBJ2-7, the V gene TRBV7-9. Germline CDR1 and CDR2: SEHNR and FQNEAQ (reference sequence). The CDR3 is made up of 16 amino acids.

The CDR3 is CSAIGLAVGYEQFF. This rearrangement joins TRBV20-1 to TRBJ2-1; TCRdb calls TRBD2, which cannot be checked without DNA. This CDR3 is 14 amino acids long. CDR1 DFQATT and CDR2 SNEGSKA come from the germline V gene (reference sequence).